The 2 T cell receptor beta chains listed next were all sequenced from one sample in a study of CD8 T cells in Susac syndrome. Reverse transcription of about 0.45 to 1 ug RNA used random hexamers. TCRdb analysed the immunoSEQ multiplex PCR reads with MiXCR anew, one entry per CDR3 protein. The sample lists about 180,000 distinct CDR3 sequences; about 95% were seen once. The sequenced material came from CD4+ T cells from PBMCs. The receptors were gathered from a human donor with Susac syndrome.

CDR3 amino acids: CAWSRGARNTEAFF. CDR3 nucleotides: TGTGCCTGGAGTCGGGGGGCGCGAAACACTGAAGCTTTCTTT. The J gene is TRBJ1-1, the V gene TRBV30, with D perhaps matching TRBD1 (6 bases). This CDR3 region has 14 residues. The V gene's germline CDR1 is GTSNPN and CDR2 SVGIG (reference sequence). Trimming took 2 bases from V and 2 from J, leaving 12 bases between them.

The chain's CDR3 is CASSPGVNTGELFF. CDR3 nucleotides: TGTGCCAGCTCCCCGGGGGTGAACACCGGGGAGCTGTTTTTT. This rearrangement joins TRBV18 to TRBJ2-2; possibly TRBD2 for D (6 bases). The V end lost 6 bases, the J end lost 1 base, and 9 bases lay between the germline ends. Germline values: CDR1 KGHSH, CDR2 LQKENI. The CDR3 is 14 amino acids.